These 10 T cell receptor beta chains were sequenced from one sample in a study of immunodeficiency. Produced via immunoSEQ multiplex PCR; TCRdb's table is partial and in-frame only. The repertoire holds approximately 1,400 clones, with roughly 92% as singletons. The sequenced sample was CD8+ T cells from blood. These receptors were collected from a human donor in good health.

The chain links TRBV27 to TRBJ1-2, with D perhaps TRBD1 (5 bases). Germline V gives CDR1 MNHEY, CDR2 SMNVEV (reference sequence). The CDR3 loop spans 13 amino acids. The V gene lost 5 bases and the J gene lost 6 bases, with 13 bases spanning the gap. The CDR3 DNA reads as TGTGCCAGCAGTCGAAGGGGATACGATGGCTACACCTTC. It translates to CASSRRGYDGYTF.

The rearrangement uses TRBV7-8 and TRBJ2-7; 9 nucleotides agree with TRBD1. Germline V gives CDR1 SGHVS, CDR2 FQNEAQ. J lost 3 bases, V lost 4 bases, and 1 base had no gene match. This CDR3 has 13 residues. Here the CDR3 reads CASSSTGGYEQYF. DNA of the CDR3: TGTGCCAGCAGCTCGACAGGGGGCTACGAGCAGTACTTC. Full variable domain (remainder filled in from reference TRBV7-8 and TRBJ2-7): GAGVSQSPRYKVAKRGQDVALRCDPISGHVSLFWYQQALGQGPEFLTYFQNEAQLDKSGLPSDRFFAERPEGSVSTLKIQRTQQEDSAVYLCASSSTGGYEQYFGPGTRLTVT.

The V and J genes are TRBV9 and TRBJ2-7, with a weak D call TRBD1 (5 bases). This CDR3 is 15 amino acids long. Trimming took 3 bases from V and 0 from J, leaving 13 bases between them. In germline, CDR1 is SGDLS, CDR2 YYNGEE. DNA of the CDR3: TGTGCCAGCAGCGCTCAGGGTTCAAGCTCCTACGAGCAGTACTTC. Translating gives CASSAQGSSSYEQYF. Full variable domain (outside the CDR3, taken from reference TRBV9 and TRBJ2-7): DSGVTQTPKHLITATGQRVTLRCSPRSGDLSVYWYQQSLDQGLQFLIQYYNGEERAKGNILERFSAQQFPDLHSELNLSSLELGDSALYFCASSAQGSSSYEQYFGPGTRLTVT.

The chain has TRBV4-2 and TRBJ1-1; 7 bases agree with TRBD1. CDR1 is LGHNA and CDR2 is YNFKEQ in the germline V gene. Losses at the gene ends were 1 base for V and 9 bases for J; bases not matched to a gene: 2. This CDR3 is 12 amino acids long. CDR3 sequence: CASSQGQGKAFF. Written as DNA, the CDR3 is TGTGCCAGCAGCCAAGGACAGGGAAAAGCTTTCTTT.

The CDR3 DNA reads as TGTGCCAGCAGCCAGGGGGACGACCGATTTACTAGCACAGATACGCAGTATTTT. Translating gives CASSQGDDRFTSTDTQYF. V gene TRBV3-1 (or the pseudogene TRBV3-2) combines with J gene TRBJ2-3; perhaps D is TRBD1 or TRBD2 (5 bases each). CDR3 length equals 18 residues. CDR1 is LGHDT and CDR2 is YNNKEL in the germline V gene (reference sequence). V lost 3 bases, J lost 0 bases, and 19 bases lay in between.

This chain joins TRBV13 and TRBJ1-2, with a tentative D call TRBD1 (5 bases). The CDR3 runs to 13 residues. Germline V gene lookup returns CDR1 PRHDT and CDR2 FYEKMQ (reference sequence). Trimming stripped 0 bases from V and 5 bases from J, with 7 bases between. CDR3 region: CASSLGDKYGYTF. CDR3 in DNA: TGTGCCAGCAGCTTAGGGGACAAGTATGGCTACACCTTC.

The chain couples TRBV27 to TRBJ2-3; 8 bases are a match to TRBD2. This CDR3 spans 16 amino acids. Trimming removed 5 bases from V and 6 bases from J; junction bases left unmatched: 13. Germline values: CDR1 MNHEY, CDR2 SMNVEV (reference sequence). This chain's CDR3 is CASSPLGAGGPDTQYF. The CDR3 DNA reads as TGTGCCAGCAGTCCCCTCGGGGCGGGGGGTCCGGATACGCAGTATTTT.

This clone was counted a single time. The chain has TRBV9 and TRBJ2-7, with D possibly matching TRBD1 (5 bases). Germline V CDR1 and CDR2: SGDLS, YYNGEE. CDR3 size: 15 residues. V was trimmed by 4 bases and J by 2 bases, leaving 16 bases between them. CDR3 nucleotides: TGTGCCAGCAGCCTGGACATTAGAAGCCCCTACGAGCAGTACTTC. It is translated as CASSLDIRSPYEQYF.

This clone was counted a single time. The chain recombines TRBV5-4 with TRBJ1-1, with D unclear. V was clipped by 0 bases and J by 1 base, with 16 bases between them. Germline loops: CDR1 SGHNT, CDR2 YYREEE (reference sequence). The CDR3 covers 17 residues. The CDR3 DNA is TGTGCCAGCAGCTTGGAATCCCGCCCCGCTAAGAACACTGAAGCTTTCTTT. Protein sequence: CASSLESRPAKNTEAFF.

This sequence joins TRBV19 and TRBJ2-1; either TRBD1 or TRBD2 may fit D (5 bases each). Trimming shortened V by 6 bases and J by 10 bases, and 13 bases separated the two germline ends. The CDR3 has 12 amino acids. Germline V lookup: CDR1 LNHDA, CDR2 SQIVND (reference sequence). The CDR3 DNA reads TGTGCCAGTAGAACGGGGTGGGGGGAGCAGTTCTTC. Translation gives CASRTGWGEQFF.